The 2 T cell receptor beta chains below come from one sample, sequenced in a study of CD8+CD57+ T cells in acquired aplastic anemia. An expansion of CD8+CD57+ cells by flow cytometry had been shown in patients chosen for sequencing. Genomic DNA served as template for TCR beta VDJ and CDR3 profiling. Each CDR3 protein gets one entry after TCRdb re-called the reads with MiXCR. Of roughly 180,000 distinct CDR3 sequences in the sample, more than 60% were seen once. Sample: sorted CD4+, CD8+, or CD8+CD57+ T cells (not recorded which) from PBMCs. The receptors originated from a human donor with aplastic anemia.

The chain links TRBV10-3 to TRBJ2-2, with 14 bases matching TRBD2. The V and J ends lost 8 bases and 8 bases, in that order; junction bases with no gene match: 4. In germline, CDR1 is ENHRY, CDR2 SYGVKD. This CDR3 is built from 14 residues. The CDR3 region is CAIGTSGRLGELFF. The CDR3 DNA is TGTGCCATCGGGACTAGCGGGAGACTGGGGGAGCTGTTTTTT.

The rearrangement uses TRBV9 and TRBJ2-3; D gene uncertain. The CDR3 spans 12 residues. Trimming took off 0 bases at V and 3 bases at J, with 2 bases between the two ends. Germline V lookup: CDR1 SGDLS, CDR2 YYNGEE. The CDR3 here is CASSVVTDTQYF. For the CDR3, the DNA is TGTGCCAGCAGCGTAGTTACAGATACGCAGTATTTT.